What follows are 29 T cell receptor beta chains derived from one specimen sequenced in a study of CD8 T cells in Susac syndrome (dated by TCRdb to about 2019). The library was obtained by the immunoSEQ multiplex PCR assay. RNA was extracted using the RNeasy kit, and about 0.5 to 1 ug of the RNA was reverse transcribed with random hexamers. TCRdb reanalyzed the raw reads on its own, using fastp at Q25 for trimming and MiXCR for clone calling, and kept in-frame beta chains. Rows with one shared CDR3 protein collapse into an entry with the most common genes and DNA. For this sample there are around 81,000 distinct CDR3 sequences; 94% appear just once. Approximately 0.9% of the sample belongs to the ten largest clones. Sequenced material: CD8+ T cells from PBMCs. Receptor source: a human donor with Susac syndrome.

The CDR3: CASSLALTGPRTEAFF. The CDR3 DNA reads as TGCGCCAGCAGCTTGGCTCTAACAGGGCCGAGGACTGAAGCTTTCTTT. V gene TRBV5-1 combines with J gene TRBJ1-1, with a weak D call TRBD1 (6 bases). Germline V gene sequence: CDR1 SGHRS, CDR2 YFSETQ. This CDR3 has 16 residues. The V end lost 0 bases, the J end lost 5 bases, and 17 bases lay between the germline ends.

The CDR3 coding sequence is TGTGCCAGCAGCTTCCGAAATAGCAATCAGCCCCAGCATTTT. As protein: CASSFRNSNQPQHF. The J gene is TRBJ1-5, the V gene TRBV13; no reliable D call. V lost 3 bases, J lost 0 bases, and 6 bases lay in between. Germline CDR1 reads PRHDT; CDR2 reads FYEKMQ (reference sequence). This CDR3 has 14 amino acids. Supplemented by reference TRBV13 and TRBJ1-5, the full variable domain reads AAGVIQSPRHLIKEKRETATLKCYPIPRHDTVYWYQQGPGQDPQFLISFYEKMQSDKGSIPDRFSAQQFSDYHSELNMSSLELGDSALYFCASSFRNSNQPQHFGDGTRLSIL.

V usage is TRBV7-9 and J usage is TRBJ2-3; no clear D gene. The CDR3 consists of 13 residues. Trimming stripped 4 bases from V and 4 bases from J, with 9 bases between. Germline V CDR1 and CDR2: SEHNR, FQNEAQ (reference sequence). The CDR3 loop is CASSSRTADTQYF. DNA of the CDR3: TGTGCCAGCAGCTCTCGGACGGCAGATACGCAGTATTTT.

The chain links TRBV2 to TRBJ2-7, with a tentative D call TRBD1 (6 bases). V was trimmed by 11 bases and J by 5 bases, leaving 22 bases between them. Per the germline V gene, CDR1 is SNHLY and CDR2 is FYNNEI. The CDR3 covers 14 residues. The CDR3 DNA sequence: TGTGCCTGTTCCCACAGGGTAAATATTAACGAGCAGTACTTC. Protein sequence: CACSHRVNINEQYF.

The chain employs TRBV3-1 and TRBJ1-3; D may be TRBD1 (6 bases). V lost 2 bases and J lost 0, with 8 bases in between. Germline CDR1 LGHDT, CDR2 YNNKEL (reference sequence). The CDR3 sequence is 15 residues long. The CDR3: CASSQTGNSGNTIYF. CDR3 in DNA: TGTGCCAGCAGCCAAACAGGGAACTCTGGAAACACCATATATTTT.

The chain has TRBV28 and TRBJ2-7; 9 nucleotides agree with TRBD2. V lost 6 bases, J lost 5 bases, and 5 bases stayed unmatched. The V gene's germline CDR1 is MDHEN and CDR2 SYDVKM. The CDR3 is 13 residues long. The CDR3 spells CASRREGQDEQYF. Written as DNA, the CDR3 is TGTGCCAGCAGGCGGGAGGGCCAGGACGAGCAGTACTTC.

Regarding this clonotype: The junction departs from germline at one end; a sequencing error may be responsible. This rearrangement joins TRBV20-1 to TRBJ2-6; D is undetermined. CDR1 is DFQATT, CDR2 SNEGSKA, per germline (reference sequence). The CDR3 extends over 15 amino acids. CDR3 sequence reads: CSARDGDLWANVLTF. In DNA, the CDR3 is TGCAGTGCTCGAGACGGAGACCTCTGGGCCAACGTCCTGACTTTC.

This chain uses TRBV2 with TRBJ1-2; the D gene is possibly TRBD1 (5 bases). V gave up 4 bases and J gave up 5 bases, with 14 bases separating them. Germline loops: CDR1 SNHLY, CDR2 FYNNEI. This CDR3 is built from 14 residues. The chain's CDR3 is CASSVRGLGYGYTF. The CDR3 coding sequence is TGTGCCAGCAGTGTGAGGGGCTTGGGTTATGGCTACACCTTC.

The chain has TRBV14 and TRBJ2-1; D possibly corresponds to TRBD2 (6 bases). The CDR3 totals 17 residues. CDR1 SGHDN and CDR2 FVKESK come from the germline V gene. The V end lost 2 bases, the J end lost 5 bases, and 19 bases lay between the germline ends. The CDR3 nucleotides read TGTGCCAGCAGCCAACGCCCCTCAGGGCGGGGAAACAATGAGCAGTTCTTC. Its protein is CASSQRPSGRGNNEQFF.

The rearrangement links TRBV12-5 to TRBJ1-5; 11 positions agree with TRBD1. This CDR3 comprises 15 residues. The trim removed 7 bases at V and 4 bases at J, leaving 6 bases unmatched. The germline V gene encodes CDR1 LGHNT and CDR2 FRNRAP. The CDR3: CASVAGQGGNQPQHF. In nucleotides, the CDR3 is TGTGCTAGTGTTGCGGGACAGGGGGGTAATCAGCCCCAGCATTTT.

J is TRBJ1-5 and V is TRBV19; 7 bases agree with TRBD1. Germline-derived CDR1 and CDR2 are LNHDA and SQIVND (reference sequence). The CDR3 loop spans 15 amino acids. V shed 7 bases and J 1 base; nucleotides not matched to a gene: 7. This CDR3 is CASTRQGTSNQPQHF. The CDR3 DNA follows: TGTGCCAGTACCAGACAGGGAACGAGCAATCAGCCCCAGCATTTT.

The chain uses TRBV30 and TRBJ1-1, with D unclear. The CDR3 spans 13 residues. From germline, CDR1 is GTSNPN and CDR2 SVGIG (reference sequence). Deletions cut 0 bases from V and 3 bases from J, with 8 bases between. DNA of the CDR3: TGTGCCTGGAGTGTACTACGGGACACTGAAGCTTTCTTT. This encodes CAWSVLRDTEAFF.

The rearrangement links TRBV6-6 to TRBJ2-2; 7 bases are a match to TRBD2. The CDR3 extends over 16 amino acids. V lost 2 bases and J lost 6; bases outside the gene matches: 9. Germline values: CDR1 MNHNY, CDR2 SVGAGI (reference sequence). DNA of the CDR3: TGTGCCAGCAGTTACGGGGGAGGGTTGGATGCCGGGGAGCTGTTTTTT. This encodes CASSYGGGLDAGELFF.

V usage is TRBV30 and J usage is TRBJ1-1; no definite D call. Germline V gene lookup returns CDR1 GTSNPN and CDR2 SVGIG (reference sequence). CDR3 size: 12 residues. The V end was cut by 4 bases, the J end by 1 base, with 7 bases between. DNA of the CDR3: TGTGCCTGGAAATTGGGGAACACTGAAGCTTTCTTT. Its protein is CAWKLGNTEAFF. Full variable domain (rest looked up from reference TRBV30 and TRBJ1-1): SQTIHQWPATLVQPVGSPLSLECTVEGTSNPNLYWYRQAAGRGLQLLFYSVGIGQISSEVPQNLSASRPQDRQFILSSKKLLLSDSGFYLCAWKLGNTEAFFGQGTRLTVV.

This chain links TRBV30 with TRBJ2-5; D is ambiguous. The ends were cut back, 4 bases at V and 1 base at J, with 13 bases in the middle. The germline CDR1 and CDR2 sequences are GTSNPN and SVGIG (reference sequence). The CDR3 runs 14 residues. CDR3: CAWTATASQETQYF. The CDR3 nucleotides are TGTGCCTGGACAGCTACGGCGTCCCAAGAGACCCAGTACTTC. The variable domain in full, completed from reference TRBV30 and TRBJ2-5, reads SQTIHQWPATLVQPVGSPLSLECTVEGTSNPNLYWYRQAAGRGLQLLFYSVGIGQISSEVPQNLSASRPQDRQFILSSKKLLLSDSGFYLCAWTATASQETQYFGPGTRLLVL.

This chain links TRBV27 with TRBJ2-2, with 7 bases matching TRBD2. Germline loops: CDR1 MNHEY, CDR2 SMNVEV (reference sequence). This CDR3 comprises 15 residues. J lost 6 bases, V lost 4 bases, and 8 bases had no gene match. The CDR3, as DNA: TGTGCCAGCAGTTGGAGGGAGGGGTACGCCGGGGAGCTGTTTTTT. It translates to CASSWREGYAGELFF.

This chain connects TRBV11-1 to TRBJ1-6; perhaps TRBD1 as D (6 bases). This CDR3 region has 16 residues. V dropped 5 bases and J dropped 2 bases, with 13 bases sitting between them. Germline-derived CDR1 and CDR2 are SGHAT and FQDESV (reference sequence). The DNA of the CDR3 is TGTGCCAGCAGCCTCACAGGGACCCCCTATAATTCACCCCTCCACTTT. Translating gives CASSLTGTPYNSPLHF.

The V gene is TRBV29-1, the J gene TRBJ2-1, with a tentative D call TRBD2 (5 bases). V shed 5 bases and J shed 0 bases, with 8 bases lying between them. The CDR3 is 13 residues long. Germline V gene data show CDR1 as SQVTM and CDR2 as ANQGSEA. The CDR3 spells CSVRADSYNEQFF. The CDR3 DNA sequence: TGCAGCGTTCGAGCGGACTCCTACAATGAGCAGTTCTTC.

The chain combines TRBV6-5 with TRBJ1-5; perhaps TRBD1 as D (5 bases). This CDR3 contains 15 residues. V lost 4 bases, J lost 0 bases, and 10 bases lay in between. The V gene's germline CDR1 is MNHEY and CDR2 SVGAGI. Here the CDR3 DNA reads TGTGCCAGCAGTTTTGACAGCTATAGCAATCAGCCCCAGCATTTT. Protein product: CASSFDSYSNQPQHF.

The chain employs TRBV28 and TRBJ2-1; D not certain. The CDR3 sequence is 11 residues long. V lost 2 bases to trimming and J lost 9 bases, with 5 bases between them. The germline V gene has CDR1 MDHEN and CDR2 SYDVKM. CDR3 DNA: TGTGCCAGCAGTTTACTCCTTGAGCAGTTCTTC. This gives the protein CASSLLLEQFF.

The J gene is TRBJ1-1, the V gene TRBV24-1; possible D gene TRBD1, 6 bases. V dropped 3 bases and J dropped 9 bases, with 16 bases sitting between them. The CDR3 contains 14 residues. Germline V lookup: CDR1 KGHDR, CDR2 SFDVKD. The CDR3 bases are TGTGCCACCAGTGATCCGACAGGCACCTCACAAGCTTTCTTT. As protein: CATSDPTGTSQAFF.

CDR3 protein: CASRDGGPMGGELFF. CDR3 nucleotides: TGTGCCAGCAGGGACGGGGGCCCAATGGGCGGGGAGCTGTTTTTT. The chain links TRBV12-3 or TRBV12-4 to TRBJ2-2; the D call may be TRBD1 or TRBD2 (6 bases each). V gave up 6 bases and J gave up 7 bases, with 18 bases separating them. The CDR3 extends over 15 amino acids.

The V gene is TRBV5-6, the J gene TRBJ2-1; a possible D gene is TRBD1 (6 bases). Looked up from germline, CDR1 is SGHDT and CDR2 is YYEEEE. The CDR3 covers 13 residues. The V end lost 1 base, the J end lost 8 bases, and 10 bases lay between the germline ends. The CDR3 protein is CASSLTGSDEQFF. The CDR3 nucleotides read TGTGCCAGCAGCTTGACAGGGAGCGATGAGCAGTTCTTC. Together with reference TRBV5-6 and TRBJ2-1, the CDR3 gives the full variable domain: DAGVTQSPTHLIKTRGQQVTLRCSPKSGHDTVSWYQQALGQGPQFIFQYYEEEERQRGNFPDRFSGHQFPNYSSELNVNALLLGDSALYLCASSLTGSDEQFFGPGTRLTVL.

The chain combines TRBV27 with TRBJ1-6; 8 bases map to TRBD1. The germline V gene encodes CDR1 MNHEY and CDR2 SMNVEV (reference sequence). The CDR3 runs 16 residues. J gave up 5 bases and V 5 bases, and 8 bases lay outside the gene matches. CDR3 DNA: TGTGCCAGCAGTCTCCGGGACAGGCCGAATAATTCACCCCTCCACTTT. Residues: CASSLRDRPNNSPLHF.

This clonotype has just one count. J is TRBJ2-3 and V is TRBV6-5; 8 bases map to TRBD2. CDR3 size: 16 residues. Germline lookup yields CDR1 MNHEY and CDR2 SVGAGI. The V gene end was trimmed by 2 bases and the J gene end by 1 base; junction bases not matched to a gene: 5. In nucleotides, the CDR3 is TGTGCCAGCAGTTACACAGCGGGAGAGGGCACAGATACGCAGTATTTT. Its translation: CASSYTAGEGTDTQYF.

V usage is TRBV29-1 and J usage is TRBJ1-1; TRBD1 might be the D (5 bases). Between the trimmed V and J ends, which lost 4 bases and 0 bases, there was a span of 12 bases. Germline V gives CDR1 SQVTM, CDR2 ANQGSEA. This CDR3 region has 14 residues. For the CDR3, the DNA is TGCAGCGTTGTTGAAGGGGAGTTGAACACTGAAGCTTTCTTT. Translating it yields CSVVEGELNTEAFF. Together with reference TRBV29-1 and TRBJ1-1, the CDR3 gives the full variable domain: SAVISQKPSRDICQRGTSLTIQCQVDSQVTMMFWYRQQPGQSLTLIATANQGSEATYESGFVIDKFPISRPNLTFSTLTVSNMSPEDSSIYLCSVVEGELNTEAFFGQGTRLTVV.

The chain has TRBV19 and TRBJ1-1; 7 bases match TRBD1. V shed 4 bases and J 2 bases; nucleotides not matched to a gene: 4. The germline V gene has CDR1 LNHDA and CDR2 SQIVND (reference sequence). The CDR3 loop spans 14 amino acids. The CDR3 sequence is CASSTRQGNTEAFF. The CDR3, as DNA: TGTGCCAGTAGTACCAGACAGGGAAACACTGAAGCTTTCTTT.

The chain recombines TRBV13 with TRBJ2-7; 9 bases fit TRBD1. Germline-derived CDR1 and CDR2 are PRHDT and FYEKMQ (reference sequence). This CDR3 is 14 amino acids long. V dropped 4 bases and J dropped 3; count of bases not matched to a gene: 4. CDR3 amino acids: CASSSRDRVYEQYF. DNA of the CDR3: TGTGCCAGCAGCTCTAGGGACAGGGTCTACGAGCAGTACTTC.

The chain joins TRBV27 to TRBJ2-6; D call uncertain. Trimming removed 4 bases at V and 2 bases at J, with 0 bases between. The germline V gene encodes CDR1 MNHEY and CDR2 SMNVEV (reference sequence). CDR3 length equals 12 residues. The CDR3 DNA sequence: TGTGCCAGCAGTTCTGGGGCCAACGTCCTGACTTTC. This sequence encodes CASSSGANVLTF.